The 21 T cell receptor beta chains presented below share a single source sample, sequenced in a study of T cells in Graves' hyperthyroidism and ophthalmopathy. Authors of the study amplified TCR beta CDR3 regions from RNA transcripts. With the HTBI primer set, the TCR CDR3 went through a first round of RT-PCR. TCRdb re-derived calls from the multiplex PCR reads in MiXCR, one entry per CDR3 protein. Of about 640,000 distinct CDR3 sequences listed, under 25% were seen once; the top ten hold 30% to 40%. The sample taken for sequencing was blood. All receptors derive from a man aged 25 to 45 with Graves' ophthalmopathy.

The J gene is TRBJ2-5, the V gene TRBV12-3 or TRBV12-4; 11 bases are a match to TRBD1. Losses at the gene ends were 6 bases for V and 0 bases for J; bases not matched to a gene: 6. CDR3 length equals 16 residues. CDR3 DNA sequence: TGTGCCAGCAGATTGGGACAGGGGGGGAACCAAGAGACCCAGTACTTC. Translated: CASRLGQGGNQETQYF.

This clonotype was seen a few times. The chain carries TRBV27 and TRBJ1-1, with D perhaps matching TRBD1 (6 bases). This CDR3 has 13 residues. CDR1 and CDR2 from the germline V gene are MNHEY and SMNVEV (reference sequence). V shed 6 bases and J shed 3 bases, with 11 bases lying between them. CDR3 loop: CASRKGGHTEAFF. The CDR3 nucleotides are TGTGCCAGCAGGAAGGGGGGACACACTGAAGCTTTCTTT.

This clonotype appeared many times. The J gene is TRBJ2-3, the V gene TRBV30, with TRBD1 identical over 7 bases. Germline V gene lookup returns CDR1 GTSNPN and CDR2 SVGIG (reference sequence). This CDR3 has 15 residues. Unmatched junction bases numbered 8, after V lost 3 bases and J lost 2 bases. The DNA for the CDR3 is TGTGCCTGGAGCCGTGGGACAGAGATCACAGATACGCAGTATTTT. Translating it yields CAWSRGTEITDTQYF.

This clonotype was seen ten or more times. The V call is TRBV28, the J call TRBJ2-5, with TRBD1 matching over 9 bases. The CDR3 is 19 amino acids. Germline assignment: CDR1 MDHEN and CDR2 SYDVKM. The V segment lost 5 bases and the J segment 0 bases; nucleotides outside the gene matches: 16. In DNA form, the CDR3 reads TGTGCCAGCAGTCCCCGGGACAGGGCCTATGTTCCGTACCAAGAGACCCAGTACTTC. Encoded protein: CASSPRDRAYVPYQETQYF. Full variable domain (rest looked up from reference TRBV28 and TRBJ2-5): DVKVTQSSRYLVKRTGEKVFLECVQDMDHENMFWYRQDPGLGLRLIYFSYDVKMKEKGDIPEGYSVSREKKERFSLILESASTNQTSMYLCASSPRDRAYVPYQETQYFGPGTRLLVL.

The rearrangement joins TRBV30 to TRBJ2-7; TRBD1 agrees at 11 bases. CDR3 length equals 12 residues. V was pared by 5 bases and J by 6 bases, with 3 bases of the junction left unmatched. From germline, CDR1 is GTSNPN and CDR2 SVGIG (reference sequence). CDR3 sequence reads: CAWADRGLEQYF. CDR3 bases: TGTGCCTGGGCGGACAGGGGGCTCGAGCAGTACTTC.

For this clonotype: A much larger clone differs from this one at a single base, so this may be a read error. The CDR3 here is CASSYLPSVGQETQYF. The CDR3, as DNA: TGTGCCAGCAGTTACTTGCCTAGCGTCGGGCAAGAGACCCAGTACTTC. V usage is TRBV6-5 and J usage is TRBJ2-5, with D possibly TRBD2 on 6 matching bases. This CDR3 region has 16 residues. Germline assignment: CDR1 MNHEY and CDR2 SVGAGI. Trimming took 1 base from V and 2 from J, leaving 14 bases between them.

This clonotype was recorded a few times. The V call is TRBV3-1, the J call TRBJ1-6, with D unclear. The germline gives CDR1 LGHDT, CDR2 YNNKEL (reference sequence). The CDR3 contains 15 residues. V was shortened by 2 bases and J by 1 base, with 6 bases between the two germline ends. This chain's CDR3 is CASSQPGSYNSPLHF. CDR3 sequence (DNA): TGTGCCAGCAGCCAACCAGGATCCTATAATTCACCCCTCCACTTT.

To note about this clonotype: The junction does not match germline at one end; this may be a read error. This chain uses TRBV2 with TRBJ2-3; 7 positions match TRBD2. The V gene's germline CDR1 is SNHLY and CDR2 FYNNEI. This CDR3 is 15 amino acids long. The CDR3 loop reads CASSELAGVSDTRYF. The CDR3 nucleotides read TGTGCCAGCAGTGAACTGGCGGGAGTCTCAGATACGCGGTATTTT. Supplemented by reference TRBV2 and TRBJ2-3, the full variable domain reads EPEVTQTPSHQVTQMGQEVILRCVPISNHLYFYWYRQILGQKVEFLVSFYNNEISEKSEIFDDQFSVERPDGSNFTLKIRSTKLEDSAMYFCASSELAGVSDTRYFGPGTRLTVL.

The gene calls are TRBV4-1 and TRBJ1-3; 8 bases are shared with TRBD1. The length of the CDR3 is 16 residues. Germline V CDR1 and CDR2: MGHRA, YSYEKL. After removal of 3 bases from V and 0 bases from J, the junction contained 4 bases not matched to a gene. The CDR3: CASSHGTGGSGNTIYF. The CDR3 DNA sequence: TGCGCCAGCAGCCACGGGACAGGAGGCTCTGGAAACACCATATATTTT.

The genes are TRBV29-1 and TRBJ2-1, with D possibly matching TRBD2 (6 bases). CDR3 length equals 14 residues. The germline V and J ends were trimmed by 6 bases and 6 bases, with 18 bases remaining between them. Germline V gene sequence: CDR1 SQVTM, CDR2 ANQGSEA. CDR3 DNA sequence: TGCAGCGTCGCCCCTGAATGGGGAGGCAATGAGCAGTTCTTC. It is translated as CSVAPEWGGNEQFF.

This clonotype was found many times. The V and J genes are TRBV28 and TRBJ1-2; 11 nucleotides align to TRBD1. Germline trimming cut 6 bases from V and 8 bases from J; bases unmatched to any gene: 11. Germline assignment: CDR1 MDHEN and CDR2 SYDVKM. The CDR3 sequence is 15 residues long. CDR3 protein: CASSQGQGARKGYTF. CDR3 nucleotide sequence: TGTGCCAGCAGCCAAGGACAGGGGGCAAGGAAAGGCTACACCTTC.

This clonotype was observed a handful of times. The CDR3 nucleotides are TGTGCCAGCAGCACGGACAGGGGGCCGACTAGCGGCACAGATACGCAGTATTTT. Protein: CASSTDRGPTSGTDTQYF. The chain has TRBV5-8 and TRBJ2-3, with 11 bases identical to TRBD1. From germline, CDR1 is SGHTS and CDR2 YDEGEE. This CDR3 has 18 amino acids. With 4 bases clipped from V and 1 base from J, the junction kept 11 bases outside the gene matches.

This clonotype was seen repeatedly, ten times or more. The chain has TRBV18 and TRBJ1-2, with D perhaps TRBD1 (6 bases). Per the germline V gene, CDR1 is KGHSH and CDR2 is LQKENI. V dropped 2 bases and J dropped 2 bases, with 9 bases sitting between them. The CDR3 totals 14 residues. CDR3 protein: CASSPAGGNYGYTF. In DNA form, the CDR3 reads TGTGCCAGCTCACCAGCGGGGGGCAACTATGGCTACACCTTC.

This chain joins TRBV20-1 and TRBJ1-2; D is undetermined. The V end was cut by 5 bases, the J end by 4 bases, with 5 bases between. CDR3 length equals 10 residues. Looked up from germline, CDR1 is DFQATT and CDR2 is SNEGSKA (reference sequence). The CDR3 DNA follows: TGCAGTGCTTTCCTCTATGGCTACACCTTC. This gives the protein CSAFLYGYTF.

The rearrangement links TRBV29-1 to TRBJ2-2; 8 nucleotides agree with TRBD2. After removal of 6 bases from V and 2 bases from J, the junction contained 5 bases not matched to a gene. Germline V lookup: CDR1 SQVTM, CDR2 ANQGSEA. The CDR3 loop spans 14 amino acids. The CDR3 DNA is TGCAGCGTCGCGACTAGCGCAAACACCGGGGAGCTGTTTTTT. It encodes CSVATSANTGELFF.

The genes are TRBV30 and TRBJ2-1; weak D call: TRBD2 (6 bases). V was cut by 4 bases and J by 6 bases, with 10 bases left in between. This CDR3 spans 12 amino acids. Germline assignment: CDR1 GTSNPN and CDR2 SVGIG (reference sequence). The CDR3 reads CAWTLSGNEQFF. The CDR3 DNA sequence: TGTGCCTGGACCCTTAGCGGCAATGAGCAGTTCTTC.

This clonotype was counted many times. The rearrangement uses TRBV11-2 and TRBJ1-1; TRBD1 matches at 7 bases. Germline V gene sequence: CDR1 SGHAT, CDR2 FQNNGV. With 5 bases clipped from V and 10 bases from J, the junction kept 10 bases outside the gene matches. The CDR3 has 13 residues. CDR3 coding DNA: TGTGCCAGCAGCCGGGACAGACCCTTAGGAGCTTTCTTT. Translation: CASSRDRPLGAFF.

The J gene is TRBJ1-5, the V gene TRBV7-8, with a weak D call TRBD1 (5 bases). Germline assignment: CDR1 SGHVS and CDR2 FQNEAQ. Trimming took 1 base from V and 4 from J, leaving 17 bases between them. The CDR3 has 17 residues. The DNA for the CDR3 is TGTGCCAGCAGCTTAGGGACAAGGGCCATCACTAATCAGCCCCAGCATTTT. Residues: CASSLGTRAITNQPQHF.

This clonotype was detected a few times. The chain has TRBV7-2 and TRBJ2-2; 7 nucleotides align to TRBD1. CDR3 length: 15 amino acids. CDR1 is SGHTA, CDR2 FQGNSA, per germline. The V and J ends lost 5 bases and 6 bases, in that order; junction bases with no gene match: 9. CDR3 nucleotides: TGTGCCAGCAGCCGAAATACAGGGGCGGCCGGGGAGCTGTTTTTT. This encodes CASSRNTGAAGELFF.

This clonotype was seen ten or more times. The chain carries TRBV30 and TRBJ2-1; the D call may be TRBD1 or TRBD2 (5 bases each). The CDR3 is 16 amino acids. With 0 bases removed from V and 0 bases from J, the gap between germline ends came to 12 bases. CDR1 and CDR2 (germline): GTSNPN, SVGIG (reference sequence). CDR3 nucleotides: TGTGCCTGGAGTGTACGGTGGGGGAGCTCCTACAATGAGCAGTTCTTC. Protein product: CAWSVRWGSSYNEQFF.

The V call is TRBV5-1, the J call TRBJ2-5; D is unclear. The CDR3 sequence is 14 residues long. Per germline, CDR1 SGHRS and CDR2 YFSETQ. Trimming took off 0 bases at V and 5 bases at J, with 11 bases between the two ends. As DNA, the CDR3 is TGCGCCAGCAGCTTGGCCAACGCCCGGGAGACCCAGTACTTC. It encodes CASSLANARETQYF.